These 4 T cell receptor beta chains came from one sample sequenced in a study of blood T cell repertoires in COVID-19. Here immunoSEQ multiplex PCR was the method, and the copy in TCRdb shows in-frame clones only, minus some. Of under 300,000 clones listed, 70% to 90% were seen once; the top ten hold about 1.5%. The sample taken for sequencing was PBMCs or T cells enriched from blood (not recorded which). The receptors derive from a woman in her 50s who had recovered from COVID-19.

J is TRBJ2-5 and V is TRBV10-2, with D tentatively TRBD2 (6 bases). The germline V gene encodes CDR1 WSHSY and CDR2 SAAADI. The V end was cut by 7 bases, the J end by 4 bases, with 7 bases between. The CDR3 totals 11 residues. The chain's CDR3 is CASKGGETQYF. The CDR3 bases are TGCGCCAGCAAGGGAGGAGAGACCCAGTACTTC.

The V and J genes are TRBV19 and TRBJ2-3, with 9 bases identical to TRBD1. Looked up from germline, CDR1 is LNHDA and CDR2 is SQIVND (reference sequence). Trimming cost V 6 bases and J 1 base; bases outside gene matches: 5. This CDR3 is built from 15 residues. The CDR3 protein is CASRRQGVGTDTQYF. The CDR3 bases are TGTGCCAGTAGGCGACAGGGGGTGGGCACAGATACGCAGTATTTT.

The rearrangement joins TRBV9 to TRBJ2-2, with D maybe TRBD2 (6 bases). This CDR3 has 15 amino acids. Trimming took 2 bases from V and 6 from J, leaving 14 bases between them. CDR1 is SGDLS and CDR2 is YYNGEE in the germline V gene. The CDR3 spells CASSVSGAISGELFF. CDR3 coding DNA: TGTGCCAGCAGCGTTTCGGGAGCAATCTCCGGGGAGCTGTTTTTT. The whole variable domain, remainder taken from reference TRBV9 and TRBJ2-2, is DSGVTQTPKHLITATGQRVTLRCSPRSGDLSVYWYQQSLDQGLQFLIQYYNGEERAKGNILERFSAQQFPDLHSELNLSSLELGDSALYFCASSVSGAISGELFFGEGSRLTVL.

The chain employs TRBV5-1 and TRBJ2-6, with D perhaps TRBD2 (5 bases). The CDR3 totals 16 residues. The V gene's germline CDR1 is SGHRS and CDR2 YFSETQ. Deletions cut 7 bases from V and 0 bases from J, with 14 bases between. This CDR3 reads CASLQDGNSGANVLTF. Here the CDR3 DNA reads TGCGCCAGCCTTCAAGACGGGAACTCTGGGGCCAACGTCCTGACTTTC.